Sequencing of this T cell receptor beta chain was carried out in a study of cytomegalovirus exposure and HLA in healthy donors. For the study at large: Sequencing of 150 million to 200 million T cells in an earlier analysis found 90 million to 120 million unique TCR beta sequences.

With regard to this clone: Its antigen remains unidentified.

Findings and caveats of the study: For most TCR beta V segments, an earlier analysis put the productive rate at about 90% or about 30% of the time. In vitro experiments confirmed that a few CMV-associated chains were specific for CMV antigens. An observed cluster of highly shared sequence variants was recorded as a likely sequencing artifact.

PCR involved 60 Vbeta and 13 Jbeta primers. Assay used: immunoSEQ multiplex PCR; TCRdb lists only in-frame clones, some missing. The sample holds about 68,000 clones, 80% to 90% seen once. The CDR3 consists of 15 residues. CDR1 is SGHRS, CDR2 YFSETQ, per germline. V was cut by 0 bases and J by 1 base, with 11 bases left in between. V usage is TRBV5-1 and J usage is TRBJ2-7, with a possible D match to TRBD1 (6 bases). This TCR was recovered from a human donor in good health. Sequenced material: PBMCs. CDR3 sequence (DNA): TGCGCCAGCAGCTTGGGCCGGGACACGTCCTACGAGCAGTACTTC. Its protein product is CASSLGRDTSYEQYF.